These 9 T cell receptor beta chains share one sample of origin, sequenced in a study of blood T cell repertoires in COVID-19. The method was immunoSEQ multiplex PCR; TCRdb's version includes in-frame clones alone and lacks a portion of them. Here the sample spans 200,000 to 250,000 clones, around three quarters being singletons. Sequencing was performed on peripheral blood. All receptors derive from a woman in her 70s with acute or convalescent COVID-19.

The CDR3 DNA sequence: TGTGCCAGTGCGACCCAGGGGGAAGACTATGGCTACACCTTC. Amino acids: CASATQGEDYGYTF. V usage is TRBV19 and J usage is TRBJ1-2, with 7 bases aligning to TRBD1. This CDR3 contains 14 residues. Losses at the gene ends were 8 bases for V and 3 bases for J; bases not matched to a gene: 9. Germline lookup yields CDR1 LNHDA and CDR2 SQIVND (reference sequence).

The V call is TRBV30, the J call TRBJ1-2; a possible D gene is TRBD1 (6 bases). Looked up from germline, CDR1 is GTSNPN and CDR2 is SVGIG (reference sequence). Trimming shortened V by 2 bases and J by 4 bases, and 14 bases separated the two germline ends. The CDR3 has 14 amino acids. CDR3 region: CAWSTDRTVYGYTF. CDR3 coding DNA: TGTGCCTGGAGTACCGACCGGACAGTCTATGGCTACACCTTC.

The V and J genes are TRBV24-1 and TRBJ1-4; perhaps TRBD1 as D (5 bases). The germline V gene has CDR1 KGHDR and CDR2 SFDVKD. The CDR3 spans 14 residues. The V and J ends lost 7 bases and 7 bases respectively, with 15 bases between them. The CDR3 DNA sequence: TGTGCCACCAGCGTTGGAGGGGTGGGTGAAAAACTGTTTTTT. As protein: CATSVGGVGEKLFF.

CDR3 loop: CATSDRLWGEGYTF. The CDR3 DNA sequence: TGTGCCACCAGTGACCGGCTCTGGGGAGAGGGCTACACCTTC. The chain uses TRBV24-1 and TRBJ1-2, with D unclear. The CDR3 is made up of 14 amino acids. In germline, CDR1 is KGHDR, CDR2 SFDVKD. Trimming pared 4 bases from V and 8 bases from J, leaving 16 bases between.

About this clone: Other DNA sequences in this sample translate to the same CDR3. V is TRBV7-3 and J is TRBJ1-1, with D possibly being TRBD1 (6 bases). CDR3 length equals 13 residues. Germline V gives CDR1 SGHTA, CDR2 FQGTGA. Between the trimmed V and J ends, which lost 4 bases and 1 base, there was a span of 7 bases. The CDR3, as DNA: TGTGCCAGCAGCTCGACAGGGAACACTGAAGCTTTCTTT. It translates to CASSSTGNTEAFF.

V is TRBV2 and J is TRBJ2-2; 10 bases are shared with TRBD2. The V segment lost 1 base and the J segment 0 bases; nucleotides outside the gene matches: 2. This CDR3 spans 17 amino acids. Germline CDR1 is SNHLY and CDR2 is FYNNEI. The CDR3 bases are TGTGCCAGCAGTGAAGGGCTAGCGGGAGCGAACACCGGGGAGCTGTTTTTT. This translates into CASSEGLAGANTGELFF.

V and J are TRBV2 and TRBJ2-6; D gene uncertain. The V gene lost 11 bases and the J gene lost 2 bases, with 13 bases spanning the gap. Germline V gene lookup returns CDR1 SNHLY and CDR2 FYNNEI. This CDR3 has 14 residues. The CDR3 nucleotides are TGTGCCGGTTCTACAGATCCTGGGGCCAACGTCCTGACTTTC. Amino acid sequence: CAGSTDPGANVLTF.

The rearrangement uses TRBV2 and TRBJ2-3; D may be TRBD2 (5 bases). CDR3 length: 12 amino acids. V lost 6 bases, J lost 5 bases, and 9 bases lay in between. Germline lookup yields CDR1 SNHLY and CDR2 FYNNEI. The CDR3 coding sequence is TGTGCCAGCAGGGGAGAGGGAGATACGCAGTATTTT. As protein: CASRGEGDTQYF.

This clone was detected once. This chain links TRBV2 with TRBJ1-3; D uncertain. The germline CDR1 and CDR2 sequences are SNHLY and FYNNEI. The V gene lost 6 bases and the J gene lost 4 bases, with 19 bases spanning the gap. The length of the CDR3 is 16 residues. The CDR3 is CASSPEGITSGNTIYF. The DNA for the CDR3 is TGTGCCAGCAGCCCGGAGGGCATTACGAGCGGAAACACCATATATTTT.